This TCR beta chain was retrieved from a study of T cells after posttransplantation cyclophosphamide listed by TCRdb under 2016. Context from the whole study: Using TRB sequencing, the study followed how the T cell repertoire rebuilt after myeloablative bone marrow transplantation with posttransplantation cyclophosphamide given as GVHD prophylaxis. Samples from about 35 PTCy-treated patients, along with samples from some 16 of their related bone marrow donors, underwent antigen receptor sequencing. Blood from all 34 PTCy patients with 1-year posttransplant specimens was subjected to TRB sequencing. TRB sequencing was also done on up to about 3 additional blood samples from 2 to 5.2 years after transplant in 3 patients, and on pretransplant blood from several patients. Because TRA and TRB clonality were tightly correlated in 9 samples, subsequent TCR analyses were focused on TRB only. Public TRB sequences were queried against a database of over 3,500 sequences associated with responses to pathogens, tumor antigens, self-antigens and alloantigens. Broad study findings and their caveats: Across some 45 patients, TRB clonality was highly associated with recipient CMV seropositivity and CMV reactivation, and PTCy diversity was similar to diversity in CNI/methotrexate controls. Donor-recipient similarity was low at 1-2 months but increased during the first year, and donor CD8+ memory clones often dominated later blood repertoires. The TRB repertoires of T cells infiltrating skin or the GI tract showed only limited overlap with the TRB repertoires found in blood.

Genomic DNA was used for TRB sequencing, which was performed with the immunoSEQ assay at survey resolution or with the hsTCRB kit. The source study handled its data this way. The immunoSEQ software handled the initial read processing, while the LymphoSeq R package was used for the repertoire analyses. Clonality was calculated as 1 minus normalized Shannon entropy, and the Gini coefficient was also calculated for each TRB dataset. Phenotypes of unsorted samples were inferred by mapping TRB sequences from sorted subsets of the recipient or donor onto the same recipient's unsorted samples. The clones in this table, taken by TCRdb from immuneACCESS, are in-frame only. Not every clone is retained; where verified, under half of the shortfall comes from an unresolved V gene, and the cause of the rest is unknown. For V, J and clone size, that table is used; D and trimming come from the DNA. Present in this sample are 25,000 to 30,000 clones, about nine tenths of which were seen just once. The ten largest account for around 3.3% of the sample.

Related bone marrow donors provided peripheral blood samples on the day of marrow donation. Peripheral blood and bone marrow mononuclear cells were isolated by Ficoll-Hypaque density centrifugation and cryopreserved. CDR3 length: 18 amino acids, cysteine to phenylalanine. CDR3 DNA only is kept here, 54 bases in frame from base 1. CDR1 and CDR2, per the germline V gene, are SGHVS and FQNEAQ. The trim is 5 bases for V and 0 bases for J, with a gap of 21 bases between the germline ends. To note about this clone: No antigen is known for it. No quality values exist for individual bases; no much larger clone is one base distant.

The V and J genes are TRBV7-8 and TRBJ2-3, with TRBD2 as a weak D call on 5 bases. The sequence was obtained from a man aged 45-65 years. Sequencing input: PBMCs. The CDR3 is CASSPNAPRRGSTDTQYF. The nucleotides read TGTGCCAGCAGCCCAAATGCCCCTCGACGGGGTAGCACAGATACGCAGTATTTT.